This is a list of T cell receptor beta chains from one sample in a study of CD8 T cells in ankylosing spondylitis. TCRdb fed the 5' RACE reads into MiXCR, producing one record per CDR3 protein. The table has about 130,000 distinct CDR3 sequences, over 7% seen once. The sequenced sample consisted of blood, either unsorted or a sorted T cell fraction (not recorded which). The source is a male donor with ankylosing spondylitis or in good health (not recorded which). CDR3s leave out the opening cysteine and the closing phenylalanine or tryptophan. A D gene is named only where the DNA matches it firmly.

TRBD2,TRBJ2-3,TRBV7-9,13,ASSLVSSGTDTQY
-,TRBJ2-1,TRBV6-2/TRBV6-3,13,ASSYQGGRTTKQF
-,TRBJ2-2,TRBV12-3/TRBV12-4,13,ASSWTVMNTGELF
-,TRBJ2-5,TRBV5-4,13,ASSLALGVQETQY
TRBD2,TRBJ2-1,TRBV7-2,13,ASSLEWEGLLEQF
-,TRBJ2-7,TRBV7-2,13,ASSAGWADTYEQY
-,TRBJ2-7,TRBV7-6,13,ASSFGAGDSYEQY
TRBD1,TRBJ2-7,TRBV6-2/TRBV6-3,12,ASSYDRGNYEQY
TRBD2,TRBJ2-1,TRBV25-1,12,ASRKAGAYNEQF
TRBD2,TRBJ2-5,TRBV20-1,12,SAPGLAGSETQY
TRBD2,TRBJ2-7,TRBV20-1,13,SAAGGSPRGYEQY
TRBD2,TRBJ2-2,TRBV12-3/TRBV12-4,12,ASSPLLAAGELF
-,TRBJ2-7,TRBV4-1,18,ASSPQPGYANWAYSYEQY
TRBD1,TRBJ1-5,TRBV19,15,ASSDGTGDLRNQPQH
TRBD1,TRBJ2-3,TRBV28,16,ASSLELTGESYTDTQY
TRBD2,TRBJ2-1,TRBV27,12,ASSRGVSYNEQF
TRBD2,TRBJ2-7,TRBV6-2/TRBV6-3,13,ASSPSGRVFYEQY
-,TRBJ2-1,TRBV7-8,12,ASSDGTGYNEQF
-,TRBJ2-2,TRBV7-2,12,ASSWDPSVGELF
TRBD1,TRBJ1-1,TRBV28,15,ASSLPTGEDGYTEAF
-,TRBJ2-6,TRBV7-3,14,ASSLNSASGANVLT
-,TRBJ2-1,TRBV24-1,14,ATSDPSRRGTGEQF
TRBD1,TRBJ1-5,TRBV4-2,11,ASSQDRDQPQH
-,TRBJ2-3,TRBV5-6,12,ASSSVGGTDTQY
-,TRBJ2-1,TRBV11-2,12,ASSLGGLNNEQF
-,TRBJ2-7,TRBV20-1,10,SAKTPQYEQY
TRBD2,TRBJ2-1,TRBV30,13,AWSLERGVHEEQF
TRBD2,TRBJ2-7,TRBV20-1,11,SGRTSGRYEQY
-,TRBJ2-5,TRBV29-1,12,SVVSARSRETQY
-,TRBJ2-7,TRBV12-3/TRBV12-4,15,ASSLGPLQSGTYEQY
TRBD2,TRBJ2-1,TRBV7-8,15,ASSLGGLAGGKNEQF
-,TRBJ1-1,TRBV5-1,12,ASSLSGTNTEAF
-,TRBJ2-1,TRBV20-1,10,SAIDLWNEQF
-,TRBJ1-6,TRBV20-1,14,SARLVGGVYNSPLH
-,TRBJ1-6,TRBV7-8,13,ASSEGEFRNSPLH
TRBD2,TRBJ2-2,TRBV20-1,13,SASSGIVGTGELF
-,TRBJ2-1,TRBV11-2,12,ASSSGPHLFEQF
-,TRBJ2-5,TRBV20-1,12,SAVYLVLQETQY
TRBD2,TRBJ2-1,TRBV6-2/TRBV6-3,14,ASSYRTSGRKYEQF
TRBD1,TRBJ2-1,TRBV7-2,13,ASSLDRDPYNEQF
-,TRBJ1-5,TRBV2,13,ASSEMSDHNQPQH
-,TRBJ2-1,TRBV5-1,14,ASSLDPLWRRNEQF
-,TRBJ1-3,TRBV14,12,ASSQVGRRNTMY
TRBD2,TRBJ2-1,TRBV6-2/TRBV6-3,15,ASSYETAGGPYNEQF
TRBD1,TRBJ2-1,TRBV5-1,15,ASSFGTGFSSYNEQF
-,TRBJ2-3,TRBV5-6,12,ASSVPGRTDTQY
-,TRBJ2-7,TRBV5-6,12,ASSPGPAHYEQY
TRBD2,TRBJ2-3,TRBV20-1,13,SASLSGIATDTQY
-,TRBJ2-7,TRBV20-1,12,SALIRTTSYEQY
-,TRBJ2-3,TRBV19,13,ASRLTSMGTDTQY
-,TRBJ2-1,TRBV20-1,14,SARDPWLGRDNEQF